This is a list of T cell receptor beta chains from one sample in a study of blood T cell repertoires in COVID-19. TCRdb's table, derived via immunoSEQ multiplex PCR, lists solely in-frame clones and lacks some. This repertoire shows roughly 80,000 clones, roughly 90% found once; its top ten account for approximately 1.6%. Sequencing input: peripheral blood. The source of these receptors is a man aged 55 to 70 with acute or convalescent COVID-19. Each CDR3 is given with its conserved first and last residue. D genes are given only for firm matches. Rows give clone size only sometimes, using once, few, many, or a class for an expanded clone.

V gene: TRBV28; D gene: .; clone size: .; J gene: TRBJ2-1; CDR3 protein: CATSPYPTSQGLLF; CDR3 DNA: TGTGCCACCAGTCCCTATCCGACTAGTCAGGGATTACTCTTC
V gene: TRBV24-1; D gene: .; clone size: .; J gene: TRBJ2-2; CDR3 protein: CATSDWPLTGELFF; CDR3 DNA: TGTGCCACCAGTGATTGGCCCCTCACCGGGGAGCTGTTTTTT
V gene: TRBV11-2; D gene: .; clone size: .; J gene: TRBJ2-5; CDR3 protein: CASSLGLEETQYF; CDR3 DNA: TGTGCCAGCAGCTTAGGACTAGAAGAGACCCAGTACTTC
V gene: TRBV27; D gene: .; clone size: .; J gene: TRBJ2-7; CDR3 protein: CASSLGPAGSYEQYF; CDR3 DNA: TGTGCCAGCAGTCTGGGGCCAGCCGGGTCCTACGAGCAGTACTTC
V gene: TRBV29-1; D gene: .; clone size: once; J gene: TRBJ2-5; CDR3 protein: CSVEEVSGKWETQYF; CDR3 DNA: TGCAGCGTTGAAGAAGTGTCAGGGAAATGGGAGACCCAGTACTTC
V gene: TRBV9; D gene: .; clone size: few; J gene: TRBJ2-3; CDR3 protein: CASSGVTDTQYF; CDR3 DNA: TGTGCCAGCAGCGGAGTCACAGATACGCAGTATTTT
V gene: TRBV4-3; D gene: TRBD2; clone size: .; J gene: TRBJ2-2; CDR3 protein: CASSSSGNTGELFF; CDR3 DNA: TGCGCCAGCAGTTCTAGCGGTAATACCGGGGAGCTGTTTTTT
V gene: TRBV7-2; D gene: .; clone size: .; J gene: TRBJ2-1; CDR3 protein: CASSLIQGNEQFF; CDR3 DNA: TGTGCCAGCAGCCTAATTCAGGGCAATGAGCAGTTCTTC
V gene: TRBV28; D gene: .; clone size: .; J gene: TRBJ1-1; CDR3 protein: CASSFPNQGWTEAFF; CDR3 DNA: TGTGCCAGCAGTTTCCCCAACCAGGGGTGGACTGAAGCTTTCTTT
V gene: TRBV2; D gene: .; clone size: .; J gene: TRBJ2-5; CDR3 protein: CASSEGIGQGKETQYF; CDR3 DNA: TGTGCCAGCAGTGAAGGCATCGGGCAGGGAAAAGAGACCCAGTACTTC
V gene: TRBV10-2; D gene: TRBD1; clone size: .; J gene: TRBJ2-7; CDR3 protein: CASSRDRTYEQYF; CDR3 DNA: TGCGCCAGTTCCCGGGACAGGACCTACGAGCAGTACTTC
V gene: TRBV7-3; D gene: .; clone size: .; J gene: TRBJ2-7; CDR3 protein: CASSLKSTTLDEQYF; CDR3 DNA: TGTGCCAGCAGCTTAAAATCGACTACTCTGGACGAGCAGTACTTC
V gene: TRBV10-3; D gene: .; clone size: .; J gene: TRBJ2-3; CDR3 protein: CAISEVKPDTQYF; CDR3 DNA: TGTGCCATCAGTGAGGTGAAGCCAGATACGCAGTATTTT
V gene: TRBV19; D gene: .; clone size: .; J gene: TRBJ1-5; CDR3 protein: CASSIRGNQPQHF; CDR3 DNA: TGTGCCAGTAGTATAAGGGGGAATCAGCCCCAGCATTTT
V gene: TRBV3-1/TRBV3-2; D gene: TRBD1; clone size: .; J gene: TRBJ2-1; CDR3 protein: CASSHTGGGYNEQFF; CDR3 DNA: TGTGCCAGCAGCCACACAGGGGGCGGTTACAATGAGCAGTTCTTC
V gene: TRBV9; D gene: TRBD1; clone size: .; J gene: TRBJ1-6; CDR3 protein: CASSDRTGGYSPLHF; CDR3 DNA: TGTGCCAGCAGCGATCGGACAGGGGGCTATTCACCCCTCCACTTT
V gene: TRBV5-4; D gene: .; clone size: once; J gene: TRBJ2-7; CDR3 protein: CASSFGQFDEQYF; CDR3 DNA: TGTGCCAGCAGCTTCGGACAGTTCGACGAGCAGTACTTC
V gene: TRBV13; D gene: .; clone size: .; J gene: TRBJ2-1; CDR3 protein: CASSLLGPNNEQFF; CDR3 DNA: TGTGCCAGCAGCCTACTAGGACCTAACAATGAGCAGTTCTTC
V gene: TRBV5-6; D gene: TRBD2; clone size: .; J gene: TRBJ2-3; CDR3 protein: CASSLGGLAGWADTQYF; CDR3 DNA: TGTGCCAGCAGCTTGGGGGGACTAGCGGGATGGGCAGATACGCAGTATTTT
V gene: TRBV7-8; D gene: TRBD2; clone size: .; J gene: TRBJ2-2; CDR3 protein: CASSLVGLAGAGELFF; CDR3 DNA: TGTGCCAGCAGCTTAGTCGGACTAGCGGGAGCCGGGGAGCTGTTTTTT
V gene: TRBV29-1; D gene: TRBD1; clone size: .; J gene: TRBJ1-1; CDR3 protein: CSAQPGTGGGGTEAFF; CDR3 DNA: TGCAGCGCCCAACCCGGGACAGGGGGTGGTGGCACTGAAGCTTTCTTT
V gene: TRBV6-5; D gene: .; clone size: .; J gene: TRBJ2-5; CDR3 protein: CASSPPAGQETQYF; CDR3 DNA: TGTGCCAGCAGTCCCCCGGCGGGGCAAGAGACCCAGTACTTC
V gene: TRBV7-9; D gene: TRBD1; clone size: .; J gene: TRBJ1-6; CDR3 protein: CASSLYWDRNSPLHF; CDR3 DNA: TGTGCCAGCAGCTTATATTGGGACAGAAATTCACCCCTCCACTTT
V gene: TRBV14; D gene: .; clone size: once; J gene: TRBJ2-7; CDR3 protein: CASSPWASREQYF; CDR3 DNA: TGTGCCAGCAGCCCCTGGGCGAGCAGGGAGCAGTACTTC
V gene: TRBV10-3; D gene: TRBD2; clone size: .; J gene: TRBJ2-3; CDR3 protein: CAITAGGFDTQYF; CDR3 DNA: TGTGCCATCACGGCGGGAGGGTTTGATACGCAGTATTTT
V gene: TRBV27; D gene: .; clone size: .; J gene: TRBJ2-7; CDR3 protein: CASSPTLTSLPYEQYF; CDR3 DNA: TGTGCCAGCAGTCCCACCCTGACTAGTCTCCCCTACGAGCAGTACTTC
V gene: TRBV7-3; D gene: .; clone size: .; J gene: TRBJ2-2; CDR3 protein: CASSPTGQRDTGELFF; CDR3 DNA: TGTGCCAGCAGTCCTACGGGTCAGCGAGACACCGGGGAGCTGTTTTTT
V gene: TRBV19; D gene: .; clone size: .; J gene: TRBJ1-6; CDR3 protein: CASSTSGGTGRNSPLHF; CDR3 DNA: .
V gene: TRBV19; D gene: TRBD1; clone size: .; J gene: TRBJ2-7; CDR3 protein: CASSSTGGDEQYF; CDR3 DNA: TGTGCCAGTAGTTCGACAGGGGGGGACGAGCAGTACTTC
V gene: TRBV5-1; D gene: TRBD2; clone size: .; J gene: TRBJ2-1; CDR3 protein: CASSLPRLADDEQFF; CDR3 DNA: TGCGCCAGCAGCTTGCCGAGACTAGCGGACGATGAGCAGTTCTTC
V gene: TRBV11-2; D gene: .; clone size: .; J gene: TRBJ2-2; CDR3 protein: CASSQFPGTLNTGELFF; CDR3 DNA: TGTGCCAGCAGCCAATTCCCCGGGACACTGAACACCGGGGAGCTGTTTTTT
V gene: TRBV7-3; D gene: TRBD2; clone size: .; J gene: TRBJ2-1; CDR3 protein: CASSLNSPLAGAEQFF; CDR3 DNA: TGTGCCAGCAGCTTAAATAGCCCACTAGCGGGAGCTGAGCAGTTCTTC
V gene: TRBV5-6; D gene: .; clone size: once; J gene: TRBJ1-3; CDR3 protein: CASSFPAGNTIYF; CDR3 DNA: TGTGCCAGCAGCTTTCCGGCTGGAAACACCATATATTTT
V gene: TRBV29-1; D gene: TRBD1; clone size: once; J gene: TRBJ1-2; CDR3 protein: CSAGRQGNGYTF; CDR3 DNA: TGCAGCGCGGGCCGACAGGGTAATGGCTACACCTTC
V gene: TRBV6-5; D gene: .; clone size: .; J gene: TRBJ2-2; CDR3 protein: CASSYSSGLNTGELFF; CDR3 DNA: TGTGCCAGCAGTTACTCGAGCGGTTTAAACACCGGGGAGCTGTTTTTT
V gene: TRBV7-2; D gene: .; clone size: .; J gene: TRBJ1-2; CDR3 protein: CASSLEGSGVGDGYTF; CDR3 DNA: TGTGCCAGCAGCTTAGAGGGTTCAGGGGTTGGTGATGGCTACACCTTC
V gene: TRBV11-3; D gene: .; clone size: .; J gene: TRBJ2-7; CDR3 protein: CASSLVQVVGQYF; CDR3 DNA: TGTGCCAGCAGCTTAGTACAGGTAGTTGGGCAGTACTTC
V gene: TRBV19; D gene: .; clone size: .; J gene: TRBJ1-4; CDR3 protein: CASSIGGGSEKLFF; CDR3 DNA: TGTGCCAGTAGTATAGGAGGGGGTTCTGAAAAACTGTTTTTT
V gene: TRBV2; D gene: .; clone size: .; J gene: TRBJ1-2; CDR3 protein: CASTPTGVSGYTF; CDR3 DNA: TGTGCCAGCACCCCAACGGGGGTGAGTGGCTACACCTTC
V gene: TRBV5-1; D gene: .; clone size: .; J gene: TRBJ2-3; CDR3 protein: CASSLDRAQGAQYF; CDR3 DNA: TGCGCCAGCAGCTTGGACCGGGCCCAAGGGGCGCAGTATTTT
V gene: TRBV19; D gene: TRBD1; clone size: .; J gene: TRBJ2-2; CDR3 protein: CATSGQPNTGELFF; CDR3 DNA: TGTGCCACCTCGGGACAGCCCAACACCGGGGAGCTGTTTTTT
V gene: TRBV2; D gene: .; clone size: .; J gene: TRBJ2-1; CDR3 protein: CASREDYNNEQFF; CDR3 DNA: TGTGCCAGCAGAGAGGACTACAACAATGAGCAGTTCTTC
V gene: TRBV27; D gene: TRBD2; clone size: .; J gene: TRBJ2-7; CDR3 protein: CASSLTSAGRHEQYF; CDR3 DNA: TGTGCCAGCAGTTTGACTAGCGCCGGGAGACACGAGCAGTACTTC
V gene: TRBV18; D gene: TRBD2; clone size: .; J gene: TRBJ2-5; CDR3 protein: CASSLSIAGGPETQYF; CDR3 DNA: TGTGCCAGCTCACTATCTATAGCGGGAGGGCCAGAGACCCAGTACTTC
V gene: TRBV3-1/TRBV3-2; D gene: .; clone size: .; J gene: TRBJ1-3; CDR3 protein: CASVNQQGPGNTIYF; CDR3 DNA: TGTGCCAGCGTCAACCAACAGGGTCCTGGAAACACCATATATTTT
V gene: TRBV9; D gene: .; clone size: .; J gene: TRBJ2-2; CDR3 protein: CASSEGGPPGELFF; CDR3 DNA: TGTGCCAGCAGCGAGGGCGGGCCTCCCGGGGAGCTGTTTTTT
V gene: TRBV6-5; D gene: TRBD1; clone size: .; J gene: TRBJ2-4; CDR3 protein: CASSYGGQRNIQYF; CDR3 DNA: TGTGCCAGCAGTTACGGGGGACAGAGGAACATTCAGTACTTC
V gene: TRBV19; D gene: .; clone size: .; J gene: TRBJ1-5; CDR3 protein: CASNIQGSNQPQHF; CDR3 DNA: TGTGCCAGTAACATACAGGGTAGCAATCAGCCCCAGCATTTT
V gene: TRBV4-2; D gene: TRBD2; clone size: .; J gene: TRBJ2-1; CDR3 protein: CASSQERAGGRNEQFF; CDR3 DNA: TGTGCCAGCAGCCAAGAACGGGCAGGCGGGAGAAATGAGCAGTTCTTC
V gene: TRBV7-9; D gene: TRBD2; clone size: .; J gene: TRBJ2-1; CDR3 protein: CASSLGLAGVEQFF; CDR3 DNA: TGTGCCAGCAGCTTAGGTCTAGCGGGAGTTGAGCAGTTCTTC